The sequence of this TCR beta chain was determined in a study of T cells in narcolepsy (dated by TCRdb to the late 2010s). The study in broad terms: The study enrolled patients with narcolepsy type 1 or type 2 (NT1, NT2) together with healthy control donors. To look for autoreactive T cells in narcolepsy patients that target self-antigens of hypocretin neurons (hypocretin, TRIB2), the study used TCR Vbeta sequencing to follow clonotypes in blood and CSF. General conclusions and limits of the study: No sequences matching autoreactive T cell clones were contained in some blood memory CD4+ repertoires from patients and controls. Plots comparing CSF and blood CD4+ T cell clonotypes from the same patient highlighted HCRT-specific and TRIB2-specific autoreactive clonotypes. Patients and controls had similar numbers of sequenced blood memory CD4+ clonotypes, with averages of around 39,000 in patients and 30,000 to 35,000 in controls. According to the report, autoreactive clonotypes were detected serially in the blood of the same patients and of different patients, but not in healthy controls.

Receptor amplification or capture employed the immunoSEQ multiplex PCR assay. TCRdb limited this immuneACCESS table to in-frame rearrangements with V and J called. A share of clones is missing; checked studies link under half to unresolved V genes, and the rest is unexplained. The sample table shows some 32,000 clones, and about three quarters are seen once. About 1.3% of the sample rests with the top ten. Memory CD4+ T cells were sorted ex vivo from peripheral blood of narcolepsy patients and healthy controls for TCR Vbeta sequencing. With regard to this clone: The antigen this receptor binds is unknown. Per-base quality was not reported, and no clone a single base away is much larger than it.

The sequencing sample was made of CD45RA- memory CD4+ T cells from PBMCs. Read against the paper, the sample's cell subset or site label means: memory T cells sorted ex vivo from peripheral blood. This clonotype originated in a human donor with narcolepsy.

The CDR3 protein sequence reads: CASSASTGANYGYTF. The DNA sequence is TGTGCCAGCAGCGCCTCGACAGGGGCTAACTATGGCTACACCTTC. Recombination linked TRBV9 to TRBJ1-2, with 8 bases in between that match TRBD1. Counted from cysteine to phenylalanine, this CDR3 has 15 amino acids. The CDR3 DNA has 45 bases and is translated from base 1. CDR1 and CDR2 are drawn from the germline V gene: SGDLS, YYNGEE. Trimmed from V: 3 bases; trimmed from J: 0 bases; junction bases lacking a gene match: 4.